Listed here are 20 T cell receptor beta chains from one sample, sequenced in a study of regulatory T cells in long-lasting Graves disease. The time point is: newly diagnosed GD, antithyroid drugs for less than 3 months. The TCR library was made from RNA extracted from PBMCs. In building TCR beta libraries, iRepertoire HTBI primers were used together with Arm-PCR of CDR3 regions. TCRdb reprocessed the multiplex PCR reads with MiXCR, giving one entry per CDR3 protein. The table lists 360,000 or so distinct CDR3 sequences, approximately 15% of them singletons, with about 32% in the top ten. In addition, the sample was reused for a study of T cells in Graves' hyperthyroidism and ophthalmopathy.

Here the sequenced sample was peripheral blood mononuclear cells (PBMCs), taken at new diagnosis, from a patient treated with antithyroid drugs. The source of these receptors is a man aged 35-49 years with Graves disease.

This clonotype was seen ten or more times. The chain is built from TRBV12-3 or TRBV12-4 and TRBJ2-2; TRBD2 matches 14 bases. Losses at the gene ends were 4 bases for V and 8 bases for J; bases not matched to a gene: 6. The CDR3 has 16 amino acids. DNA of the CDR3: TGTGCCAGCAGTTCCCGACTAGCGGGGGGGCCTGGGGAGCTGTTTTTT. The encoded protein is CASSSRLAGGPGELFF.

As concerns this clonotype: A much larger clone differs from this one at a single base, so this may be a read error. V is TRBV12-3 or TRBV12-4 and J is TRBJ2-1; the match to TRBD2 covers 13 bases. This CDR3 has 16 residues. The CDR3 loop reads CASSSTTSGGRDEQLF. DNA of the CDR3: TGTGCCAGCAGTTCCACGACTAGCGGGGGGAGGGATGAGCAGCTCTTC.

The V call is TRBV4-3, the J call TRBJ2-3, with a weak D call TRBD2 (6 bases). CDR3 size: 16 residues. Looked up from germline, CDR1 is LGHNA and CDR2 is YSLEER. V was cut by 3 bases and J by 1 base, with 14 bases left in between. The chain's CDR3 is CASSHGTGDRTDTQYF. As DNA, the CDR3 is TGCGCCAGCAGCCACGGAACGGGGGACCGCACAGATACGCAGTATTTT.

There are many counts of this clonotype. This chain links TRBV5-6 with TRBJ2-3; 9 nucleotides agree with TRBD1. Germline lookup yields CDR1 SGHDT and CDR2 YYEEEE. V shed 4 bases, J shed 6 bases, and the junction held 6 bases outside the gene matches. This CDR3 has 14 residues. The CDR3 sequence is CASSVGQGRDTQYF. CDR3 DNA sequence: TGTGCCAGCAGCGTGGGACAGGGTCGGGATACGCAGTATTTT.

There are many counts of this clonotype. This chain links TRBV7-2 with TRBJ1-1, with D possibly being TRBD1 (5 bases). CDR3 length: 16 amino acids. Germline CDR1 is SGHTA and CDR2 is FQGNSA. Trimming stripped 7 bases from V and 4 bases from J, with 22 bases between. This chain's CDR3 is CASTPMRGGKFTEAFF. The CDR3 DNA is TGTGCCAGCACCCCCATGCGGGGCGGGAAGTTCACTGAAGCTTTCTTT.

This clonotype was seen at least ten times. The chain combines TRBV5-1 with TRBJ2-6, with TRBD2 as a possible D gene (5 bases). Germline CDR1 reads SGHRS; CDR2 reads YFSETQ. V lost 9 bases, J lost 2 bases, and 12 bases lay in between. The CDR3 has 14 amino acids. CDR3 in DNA: TGCGCCACCGGGGAGACGACTGGGGCCAACGTCCTGACTTTC. Protein product: CATGETTGANVLTF.

The chain is built from TRBV20-1 and TRBJ1-4; 9 positions agree with TRBD1. Germline loops: CDR1 DFQATT, CDR2 SNEGSKA (reference sequence). Trimming removed 0 bases from V and 6 bases from J; junction bases left unmatched: 8. This CDR3 contains 16 residues. For the CDR3, the DNA is TGCAGTGCTAGAGATCTTGCGGACAGGGGTTATGAAAAACTGTTTTTT. Its protein product is CSARDLADRGYEKLFF.

A word on this clonotype: The germline gene is not matched at one end of the junction; a read error may be the cause. The V gene is TRBV19, the J gene TRBJ1-5; D is ambiguous. Germline CDR1 LNHDA, CDR2 SQIVND (reference sequence). CDR3 size: 14 residues. This CDR3 is CASSIRQYDQSQHF. The CDR3 bases are TGTGCCAGTAGTATAAGGCAGTATGATCAGTCCCAGCATTTT.

J is TRBJ1-5 and V is TRBV19; TRBD1 matches 11 bases. V lost 10 bases and J lost 4; bases outside the gene matches: 12. Germline CDR1 LNHDA, CDR2 SQIVND (reference sequence). This CDR3 has 16 residues. The CDR3 DNA follows: TGTGCCATCGGAGGGGGACAGGGGGGTGGAAATCAGCCCCAGCATTTT. As protein: CAIGGGQGGGNQPQHF.

In this sample, this clonotype turned up many times. V gene TRBV28 combines with J gene TRBJ1-3; 7 bases are shared with TRBD1. Germline-derived CDR1 and CDR2 are MDHEN and SYDVKM. Losses at the gene ends were 6 bases for V and 2 bases for J; bases not matched to a gene: 4. The CDR3 has 14 residues. The CDR3 region has the DNA TGTGCCAGCAGGGAGGGACAGACTGGAAACACCATATATTTT. Translated: CASREGQTGNTIYF.

Only a few counts were recorded for this clonotype. The J gene is TRBJ2-1, the V gene TRBV20-1; 9 positions agree with TRBD2. Germline V lookup: CDR1 DFQATT, CDR2 SNEGSKA (reference sequence). This CDR3 comprises 19 residues. With 0 bases clipped from V and 0 bases from J, the junction kept 12 bases outside the gene matches. The CDR3 DNA sequence: TGCAGTGCTAGAGATCCCGATCGGCGGCGGGGGGGCTCCTACAATGAGCAGTTCTTC. Encoded protein: CSARDPDRRRGGSYNEQFF.

This clonotype was seen more than once but under ten times. The rearrangement links TRBV4-2 to TRBJ1-1, with 8 nucleotides matching TRBD1. This CDR3 comprises 17 residues. The V gene's germline CDR1 is LGHNA and CDR2 YNFKEQ. The trim removed 1 base at V and 0 bases at J, leaving 7 bases unmatched. The CDR3 here is CASSQAPGQAMNTEAFF. CDR3 DNA: TGTGCCAGCAGCCAAGCCCCGGGACAGGCGATGAACACTGAAGCTTTCTTT.

The sample holds many counts of this clonotype. This sequence joins TRBV6-5 and TRBJ1-5, with a possible D match to TRBD1 (6 bases). Germline values: CDR1 MNHEY, CDR2 SVGAGI. V gave up 2 bases and J gave up 6 bases, with 17 bases separating them. The CDR3 loop spans 16 amino acids. DNA of the CDR3: TGTGCCAGCAGTTACCCCGGCGGGGGGGCGAGTCAGCCCCAGCATTTT. Amino acid sequence: CASSYPGGGASQPQHF.

This clonotype was observed at least ten times. The chain is built from TRBV20-1 and TRBJ2-3, with TRBD2 matching over 12 bases. With V trimmed by 4 bases and J by 5 bases, 10 bases remained unmatched. The CDR3 sequence is 16 residues long. Looked up from germline, CDR1 is DFQATT and CDR2 is SNEGSKA (reference sequence). CDR3 in amino acids: CSATRTSGDIGDTQYF. CDR3 nucleotide sequence: TGCAGTGCTACTAGGACTAGCGGGGACATCGGAGATACGCAGTATTTT.

V gene TRBV30 combines with J gene TRBJ2-3; 11 bases line up with TRBD2. This CDR3 has 16 amino acids. V gave up 8 bases and J gave up 0 bases; unmatched junction bases: 10. Germline V gene sequence: CDR1 GTSNPN, CDR2 SVGIG (reference sequence). The CDR3 coding sequence is TGTGCCGGAAATAGCGGGGGGGCCCCTAGCACAGATACGCAGTATTTT. Translated, it gives CAGNSGGAPSTDTQYF. Based on the CDR3 plus reference TRBV30 and TRBJ2-3, the full variable domain is SQTIHQWPATLVQPVGSPLSLECTVEGTSNPNLYWYRQAAGRGLQLLFYSVGIGQISSEVPQNLSASRPQDRQFILSSKKLLLSDSGFYLCAGNSGGAPSTDTQYFGPGTRLTVL.

A few counts support this clonotype. This chain joins TRBV19 and TRBJ2-1, with a possible D match to TRBD1 (5 bases). V lost 8 bases and J 6 bases, leaving 17 bases between the germline ends. CDR3 size: 14 residues. Germline values: CDR1 LNHDA, CDR2 SQIVND (reference sequence). DNA of the CDR3: TGTGCCAGTTCGAGGTACTCTAGGGGCAATGAGCAGTTCTTC. It specifies CASSRYSRGNEQFF.

The rearrangement links TRBV2 to TRBJ2-1; D is unclear. From germline, CDR1 is SNHLY and CDR2 FYNNEI. Trimming cost V 7 bases and J 1 base, with 14 bases left between them. The CDR3 runs 15 residues. The DNA for the CDR3 is TGTGCCAGCATTCAACCTGCGGTTTCCTACAATGAGCAGTTCTTC. Amino acid sequence: CASIQPAVSYNEQFF.

This clonotype was observed many times. This sequence joins TRBV7-3 and TRBJ1-1; D gene uncertain. V was pared by 5 bases and J by 1 base, with 11 bases between. CDR3 length equals 14 residues. The germline gives CDR1 SGHTA, CDR2 FQGTGA. DNA for the CDR3: TGTGCCAGCAGCAAAGAGGGTTCGAACACTGAAGCTTTCTTT. Its translation is CASSKEGSNTEAFF.

V is TRBV12-5 and J is TRBJ2-7; D unclear. The CDR3 totals 12 residues. The germline CDR1 and CDR2 sequences are LGHNT and FRNRAP. The V gene lost 6 bases and the J gene lost 3 bases, with 9 bases spanning the gap. The DNA of the CDR3 is TGTGCTAGTGGCCCTACGGTCTACGAGCAGTACTTC. Its translation is CASGPTVYEQYF.

This clonotype has only a few counts. Just one base apart from a much larger clone, this may be a read error. The genes are TRBV6-2 or TRBV6-3 and TRBJ2-5; D gene ambiguous. Germline loops: CDR1 MNHEY, CDR2 SVGEGT. This CDR3 region has 13 residues. With 2 bases removed from V and 1 base from J, the gap between germline ends came to 5 bases. Written as DNA, the CDR3 is TGTGCCAGCAGTTACGGGCCCCAAGAGACCCAGTACTTC. It yields the protein CASSYGPQETQYF.